This T cell receptor (beta chain) was recorded in a study of blood T cell repertoires in COVID-19. Study context: PBMCs, B-cell-depleted T cells, or T cells were the source of the cDNA or gDNA that made up the material.

In the original processing: Nucleated cell counts were estimated from reference gene primer amplification. Clones were read by immunoSEQ multiplex PCR, and TCRdb kept only the in-frame ones, dropping some. The DNA was the basis for D and trimming; V, J and clone size are from that table. Of some 400,000 clones listed, more than 75% are singletons. Seattle-derived patients entered the study during active infection and were followed longitudinally. V lost 7 bases and J lost 2, with 12 bases in between. The CDR3 runs to 13 residues. The V gene's germline CDR1 is SNHLY and CDR2 FYNNEI. The V call is TRBV2, the J call TRBJ2-7; D possibly corresponds to TRBD1 (6 bases). Material for sequencing was peripheral blood. This TCR was sampled from a woman in her twenties or thirties with COVID-19, enrolled during active disease. The CDR3 spells CASNGDKTYEQYF. In nucleotides, the CDR3 is TGTGCCAGCAACGGGGACAAAACCTACGAGCAGTACTTC.